This TCR beta chain was documented in a study of patients and donors after allogeneic stem cell transplantation. V lost 3 bases and J lost 7, with 13 bases in between. The CDR3 has 15 residues. CDR1 is LNHDA and CDR2 is SQIVND in the germline V gene (reference sequence). MiXCR, run by TCRdb on the RT-PCR reads, gives a single entry per CDR3 protein. The top ten clones hold over 70% of a sample with about 24,000 distinct CDR3 sequences, 40% to 45% of them seen once. This TCR derives from a human donor who was either an allogeneic HSCT recipient or a stem cell or donor lymphocyte infusion donor (not recorded which). It is not recorded whose cells these are; they may come from a transplant donor. Sequences were obtained from blood, either unsorted or a sorted T cell fraction (not recorded which). This chain joins TRBV19 and TRBJ1-6; D remains unclear. The CDR3 DNA reads TGTGCCAGTAGTATTTCAGCAACGATCAATTCACCCCTCCACTTT. Its translation: CASSISATINSPLHF.